Each of the 28 T cell receptor beta chains below was sequenced from the same sample in a study of T cell responses to AZD1222 COVID-19 vaccine. The method was immunoSEQ multiplex PCR; TCRdb's version includes in-frame clones alone and lacks a portion of them. The table shows about 140,000 clones, with roughly 92% occurring only once. The specimen comprised peripheral blood, sampled on day 0 of AZD1222 vaccination. These receptors were collected from an adult in good health.

The chain carries TRBV7-6 and TRBJ1-1; D might be TRBD1 (6 bases). The CDR3 has 16 residues. The germline gives CDR1 SGHVS, CDR2 FNYEAQ. Trimming left V 5 bases short and J 1 base short, with 17 bases between. The CDR3 loop is CASSGQGKGANTEAFF. As DNA, the CDR3 is TGTGCCAGCAGCGGCCAGGGGAAGGGTGCGAACACTGAAGCTTTCTTT.

V gene TRBV6-5 combines with J gene TRBJ1-1, with D hard to call. Trimming cost V 7 bases and J 7 bases, with 19 bases left between them. Germline V lookup: CDR1 MNHEY, CDR2 SVGAGI. CDR3 length: 14 residues. The CDR3, as DNA: TGTGCCAGCACTGCTCTCACGGGGTCCGTTGAAGCTTTCTTT. It encodes CASTALTGSVEAFF.

The chain carries TRBV9 and TRBJ2-5, with 9 bases aligning to TRBD1. Trimming at V came to 0 bases and at J to 5 bases, leaving 2 bases not matched to a gene. Germline CDR1 and CDR2: SGDLS and YYNGEE. The CDR3 runs to 14 residues. The CDR3 sequence: CASSVGDRGETQYF. CDR3 in DNA: TGTGCCAGCAGCGTAGGAGACAGGGGGGAGACCCAGTACTTC.

The chain is built from TRBV19 and TRBJ2-5, with D possibly matching TRBD2 (6 bases). From germline, CDR1 is LNHDA and CDR2 SQIVND (reference sequence). Trimming took 3 bases from V and 4 from J, leaving 9 bases between them. The CDR3 runs 13 residues. CDR3 bases: TGTGCCAGTAGTATGAGGAGGGGAGAGACCCAGTACTTC. It translates to CASSMRRGETQYF.

The chain recombines TRBV5-1 with TRBJ2-3, with D perhaps TRBD2 (7 bases). Trimming removed 5 bases from V and 0 bases from J, with 19 bases in between. Per germline, CDR1 SGHRS and CDR2 YFSETQ. The CDR3 is 17 amino acids. The CDR3 nucleotides are TGCGCCAGCAGTCCTTGGGTCGGGGGGACAAGCACAGATACGCAGTATTTT. It is translated as CASSPWVGGTSTDTQYF.

The V call is TRBV7-2, the J call TRBJ1-2; TRBD1 agrees at 12 bases. The CDR3 extends over 16 amino acids. J lost 7 bases, V lost 1 base, and 7 bases had no gene match. From germline, CDR1 is SGHTA and CDR2 FQGNSA. CDR3 DNA sequence: TGTGCCAGCAGCTTAGACTTTGGGACAGGGGGCCGTGGCTACACCTTC. Protein product: CASSLDFGTGGRGYTF.

This clone was seen just once. The gene calls are TRBV21-1 and TRBJ2-7; the D call TRBD1 from the table was never checked on the DNA. TRBV21-1 is shown as a pseudogene. This CDR3 comprises 14 residues. CDR3 nucleotides: TGTGCCAGCAGCGAGAGTGGACAGGGTCGCGAGCAGTACTTC. Protein: CASSESGQGREQYF.

CDR3 DNA: TGTGCCAGCAAGGAGCGGAGCAACACTGAAGCTTTCTTT. This codes for CASKERSNTEAFF. The rearrangement uses TRBV2 and TRBJ1-1; no clear D gene. Trimming left V 7 bases short and J 2 bases short, with 11 bases between. CDR3 length: 13 amino acids. Germline V lookup: CDR1 SNHLY, CDR2 FYNNEI.

V gene TRBV5-6 combines with J gene TRBJ2-4; D might be TRBD1 (5 bases). The germline V and J ends were trimmed by 2 bases and 2 bases, with 14 bases remaining between them. Germline V CDR1 and CDR2: SGHDT, YYEEEE. This CDR3 is built from 16 residues. The CDR3 nucleotides are TGTGCCAGCAGCTTATGGGGCGCAGAGACCAAAAACATTCAGTACTTC. Amino acid sequence: CASSLWGAETKNIQYF.

The chain couples TRBV7-9 to TRBJ2-3, with 10 bases lining up with TRBD2. Germline CDR1 SEHNR, CDR2 FQNEAQ (reference sequence). The CDR3 contains 16 residues. V lost 6 bases to trimming and J lost 6 bases; unmatched junction nucleotides: 12. CDR3 residues: CASRFETSGSPDTQYF. The CDR3 coding sequence is TGTGCCAGCAGATTCGAGACTAGCGGGTCCCCCGATACGCAGTATTTT.

The chain has TRBV5-4 and TRBJ1-1; D gene unclear. This CDR3 is 12 amino acids long. Germline V gene lookup returns CDR1 SGHNT and CDR2 YYREEE (reference sequence). Deletions cut 3 bases from V and 2 bases from J, with 5 bases between. The CDR3 bases are TGTGCCAGCAGCTCACCAAACACTGAAGCTTTCTTT. It specifies CASSSPNTEAFF.

The rearrangement joins TRBV7-9 to TRBJ1-2; D is unresolved. CDR3 length: 16 amino acids. V dropped 5 bases and J dropped 3 bases, with 19 bases sitting between them. Germline CDR1 is SEHNR and CDR2 is FQNEAQ (reference sequence). The CDR3 loop is CASSPTKVRRDYGYTF. The CDR3 nucleotides are TGTGCCAGCAGCCCGACGAAGGTCCGGCGCGACTATGGCTACACCTTC. Variable domain in full (rest from reference TRBV7-9 and TRBJ1-2): DTGVSQNPRHKITKRGQNVTFRCDPISEHNRLYWYRQTLGQGPEFLTYFQNEAQLEKSRLLSDRFSAERPKGSFSTLEIQRTEQGDSAMYLCASSPTKVRRDYGYTFGSGTRLTVV.

The chain recombines TRBV6-1 with TRBJ2-7; either TRBD1 or TRBD2 may supply D (7 bases each). Germline loops: CDR1 MNHNS, CDR2 SASEGT. V was shortened by 1 base and J by 2 bases, with 15 bases between the two germline ends. The CDR3 totals 16 residues. The CDR3 loop is CASSEGGAGGAYEQYF. The CDR3 DNA reads as TGTGCCAGCAGTGAAGGTGGGGCAGGGGGGGCCTACGAGCAGTACTTC.

This rearrangement joins TRBV11-2 to TRBJ2-7; possibly TRBD2 for D (5 bases). Germline V lookup: CDR1 SGHAT, CDR2 FQNNGV. V shed 3 bases and J shed 3 bases, with 18 bases lying between them. This CDR3 has 16 residues. The CDR3 reads CASSFQVGDGSYEQYF. CDR3 sequence (DNA): TGTGCCAGCAGCTTCCAGGTCGGGGATGGAAGCTACGAGCAGTACTTC.

V is TRBV2 and J is TRBJ1-4; D is ambiguous. The CDR3 contains 14 residues. V dropped 6 bases and J dropped 2 bases, with 10 bases sitting between them. Germline CDR1 and CDR2: SNHLY and FYNNEI. The CDR3 spells CASRRRATNEKLFF. The CDR3 DNA is TGTGCCAGCAGAAGGAGGGCCACTAATGAAAAACTGTTTTTT.

V and J are TRBV27 and TRBJ2-1; 9 bases fit TRBD2. Germline trimming cut 5 bases from V and 2 bases from J; bases unmatched to any gene: 7. CDR3 length: 16 residues. The V gene's germline CDR1 is MNHEY and CDR2 SMNVEV (reference sequence). The DNA for the CDR3 is TGTGCCAGCAGTACCTCTAGCGGGGAAACCTACAATGAGCAGTTCTTC. Translation: CASSTSSGETYNEQFF.

This chain joins TRBV30 and TRBJ2-6; D unresolved. The CDR3 length is 13 residues. Germline V gene data show CDR1 as GTSNPN and CDR2 as SVGIG (reference sequence). V gave up 3 bases and J gave up 1 base, with 4 bases separating them. CDR3 residues: CAWRGSGANVLTF. The DNA of the CDR3 is TGTGCCTGGAGGGGGTCTGGGGCCAACGTCCTGACTTTC.

This sequence joins TRBV19 and TRBJ2-7, with 12 bases aligning to TRBD1. J was trimmed by 9 bases and V by 5 bases; bases with no gene match: 14. CDR3 length: 16 residues. Germline CDR1 is LNHDA and CDR2 is SQIVND (reference sequence). The CDR3 nucleotides are TGTGCCAGTAGTCTCCTCGCCGGGACAGGGGGCCAAGGGCAGTACTTC. This translates into CASSLLAGTGGQGQYF.

This clone was seen a single time. The sample has other DNA sequences that encode this CDR3 too. This chain uses TRBV12-3 or TRBV12-4 with TRBJ2-7, with D maybe TRBD2 (6 bases). The CDR3 has 12 residues. Trimming removed 2 bases from V and 4 bases from J, with 6 bases in between. The CDR3 protein is CASSLRGYEQYF. Written as DNA, the CDR3 is TGTGCCAGCAGTTTACGGGGGTACGAGCAGTACTTC.

This chain joins TRBV18 and TRBJ1-1, with no clear D. Looked up from germline, CDR1 is KGHSH and CDR2 is LQKENI. Trimming removed 3 bases at V and 3 bases at J, with 8 bases between. CDR3 length: 13 amino acids. CDR3 sequence reads: CASSPATYTEAFF. As DNA, the CDR3 is TGTGCCAGCTCACCTGCCACGTACACTGAAGCTTTCTTT.

V is TRBV28 and J is TRBJ2-2; D is undetermined. The germline gives CDR1 MDHEN, CDR2 SYDVKM. Trimming took 8 bases from V and 0 from J, leaving 7 bases between them. There are 13 residues in the CDR3. The CDR3 sequence: CASWTANTGELFF. The CDR3 DNA follows: TGTGCCAGCTGGACGGCGAACACCGGGGAGCTGTTTTTT.

In its sample, this clone was seen once. The DNA of the CDR3 is TGCGCCAGCATCGACAATGGGAGGACCCCGAGCCCCCAGCATTTT. This gives the protein CASIDNGRTPSPQHF. This chain connects TRBV23-1 to TRBJ1-5; D remains ambiguous. TRBV23-1 has ORF status, its function being uncertain. V was pared by 7 bases and J by 10 bases, with 23 bases between. The CDR3 runs to 15 residues.

The V call is TRBV6-6, the J call TRBJ1-6; no reliable D call. The CDR3 totals 15 residues. V was trimmed by 3 bases and J by 1 base, leaving 7 bases between them. The V gene's germline CDR1 is MNHNY and CDR2 SVGAGI (reference sequence). CDR3 protein: CASSYVGSYNSPLHF. The DNA for the CDR3 is TGTGCCAGCAGTTATGTCGGATCCTATAATTCACCCCTCCACTTT.

The chain joins TRBV27 to TRBJ2-7, with 7 bases that match TRBD1. CDR3 length: 16 amino acids. V lost 0 bases and J lost 3; bases outside the gene matches: 8. Germline assignment: CDR1 MNHEY and CDR2 SMNVEV (reference sequence). CDR3 nucleotides: TGTGCCAGCAGTTTATCGCGTGGGACAGTTTACTACGAGCAGTACTTC. Its translation: CASSLSRGTVYYEQYF.

V usage is TRBV19 and J usage is TRBJ1-1; D is perhaps TRBD1 (5 bases). The V end was cut by 5 bases, the J end by 5 bases, with 12 bases between. CDR3 length equals 13 residues. Per germline, CDR1 LNHDA and CDR2 SQIVND (reference sequence). Here the CDR3 reads CASSGDGETEAFF. CDR3 nucleotides: TGTGCCAGTAGTGGGGACGGTGAGACTGAAGCTTTCTTT.

This sequence joins TRBV9 and TRBJ2-3; D remains unclear. The ends were cut back, 2 bases at V and 0 bases at J, with 16 bases in the middle. The CDR3 is 17 amino acids. CDR1 is SGDLS, CDR2 YYNGEE, per germline. Here the CDR3 DNA reads TGTGCCAGCAGCGTGGGGAAGGTTTTCAGGAGCACAGATACGCAGTATTTT. This codes for CASSVGKVFRSTDTQYF.

The V gene is TRBV3-1 (or the pseudogene TRBV3-2), the J gene TRBJ1-1; maybe TRBD1 (5 bases). The CDR3 loop spans 17 amino acids. V was trimmed by 0 bases and J by 2 bases, leaving 16 bases between them. The V gene's germline CDR1 is LGHDT and CDR2 YNNKEL (reference sequence). CDR3 amino acids: CASSQDSGGDFNTEAFF. As DNA, the CDR3 is TGTGCCAGCAGCCAAGATAGTGGGGGGGACTTTAACACTGAAGCTTTCTTT.

The chain uses TRBV2 and TRBJ2-2; 7 nucleotides align to TRBD1. The V gene's germline CDR1 is SNHLY and CDR2 FYNNEI. Trimming cost V 7 bases and J 3 bases; bases outside gene matches: 20. CDR3 length: 19 amino acids. CDR3 in DNA: TGTGCCAGCAAGGGGGCCGGGGCCCCCAGAGGGATGGACACCGGGGAGCTGTTTTTT. It translates to CASKGAGAPRGMDTGELFF.